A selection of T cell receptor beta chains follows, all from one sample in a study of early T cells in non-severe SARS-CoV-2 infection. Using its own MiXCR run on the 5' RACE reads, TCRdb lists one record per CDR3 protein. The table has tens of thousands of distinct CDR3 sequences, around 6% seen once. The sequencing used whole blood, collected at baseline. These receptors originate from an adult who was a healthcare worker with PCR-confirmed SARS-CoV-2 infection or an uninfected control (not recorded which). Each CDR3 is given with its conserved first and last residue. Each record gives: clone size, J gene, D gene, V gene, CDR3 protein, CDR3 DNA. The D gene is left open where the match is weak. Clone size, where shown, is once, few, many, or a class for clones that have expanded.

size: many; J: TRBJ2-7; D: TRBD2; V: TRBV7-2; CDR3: CASSFAAGEIYF; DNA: TGTGCCAGCAGCTTTGCAGCGGGGGAAATCTACTTC
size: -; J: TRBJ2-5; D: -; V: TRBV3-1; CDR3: CASTHGSWGVGETQYF; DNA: TGTGCCAGCACTCATGGGTCTTGGGGAGTAGGGGAGACCCAGTACTTC
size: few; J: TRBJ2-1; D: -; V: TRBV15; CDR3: CVTSRESQTEQFF; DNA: TGTGTCACCAGCAGAGAGTCGCAGACTGAGCAGTTCTTC
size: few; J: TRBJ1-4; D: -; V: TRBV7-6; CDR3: CASSLLSDNEKLFF; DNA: TGTGCCAGCAGCTTACTGTCGGATAATGAAAAACTGTTTTTT
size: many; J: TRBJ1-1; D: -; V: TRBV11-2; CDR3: CASSLNIANTEAFF; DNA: TGTGCCAGCAGCTTAAATATTGCGAACACTGAAGCTTTCTTT
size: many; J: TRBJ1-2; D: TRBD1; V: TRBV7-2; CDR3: CASRSIGQGYGYTF; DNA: TGTGCCAGCAGGTCCATCGGACAGGGCTATGGCTACACCTTC
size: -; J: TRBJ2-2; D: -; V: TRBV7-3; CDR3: CGTGLPNTGELFF; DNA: TGTGGAACGGGACTGCCGAACACCGGGGAGCTGTTTTTT
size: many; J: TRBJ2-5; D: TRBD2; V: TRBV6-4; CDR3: CASSESSGGQETQYF; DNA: TGTGCCAGCAGTGAAAGTAGCGGGGGTCAAGAGACCCAGTACTTC
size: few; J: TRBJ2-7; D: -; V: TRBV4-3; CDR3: CASSQDVSGSADSRYEQYF; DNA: TGCGCCAGCAGCCAAGATGTTTCGGGTAGCGCGGATTCAAGATACGAGCAGTACTTC
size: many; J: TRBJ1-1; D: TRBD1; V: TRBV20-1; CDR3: CSARYGDSEAFF; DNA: TGCAGTGCTAGGTACGGGGACAGTGAAGCTTTCTTT
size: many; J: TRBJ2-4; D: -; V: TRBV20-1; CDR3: CSARDAVTNIQYF; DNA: TGCAGTGCTAGAGACGCAGTAACTAACATTCAGTACTTC
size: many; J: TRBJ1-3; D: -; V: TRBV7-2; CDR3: CASSLEGISGNTIYF; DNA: TGTGCCAGCAGCTTAGAGGGCATCTCTGGAAACACCATATATTTT
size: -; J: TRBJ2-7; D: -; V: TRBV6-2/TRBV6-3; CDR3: CASVTGAPPGEQYF; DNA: TGTGCCAGCGTAACAGGAGCACCCCCGGGCGAGCAGTACTTC
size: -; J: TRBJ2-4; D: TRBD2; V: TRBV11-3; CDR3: CASSLASGAVAKNIQYF; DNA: TGTGCCAGCAGCTTAGCTAGCGGGGCTGTAGCCAAAAACATTCAGTACTTC
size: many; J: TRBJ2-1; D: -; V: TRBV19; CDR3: CASSVGLYNEQFF; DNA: TGTGCCAGTAGTGTGGGACTTTACAATGAGCAGTTCTTC
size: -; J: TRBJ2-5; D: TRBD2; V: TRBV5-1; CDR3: CASSFGTSGPPETQYF; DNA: TGCGCCAGCAGCTTCGGGACTAGCGGTCCCCCGGAGACCCAGTACTTC
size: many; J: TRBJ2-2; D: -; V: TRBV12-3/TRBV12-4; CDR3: CASSLGTTNTGELFF; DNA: TGTGCCAGCAGTTTAGGGACCACGAACACCGGGGAGCTGTTTTTT
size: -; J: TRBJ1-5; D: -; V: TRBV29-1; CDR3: CTRGGAGQPQHF; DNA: TGCACCAGAGGGGGGGCCGGGCAGCCCCAGCATTTT
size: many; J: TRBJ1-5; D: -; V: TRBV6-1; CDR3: CASSEGVLRQRQPQHF; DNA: TGTGCCAGCAGTGAAGGCGTTCTCCGGCAGAGACAGCCCCAGCATTTT
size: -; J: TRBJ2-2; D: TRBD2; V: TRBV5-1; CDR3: CASSYTGLAGYTGELFF; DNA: TGCGCCAGCAGCTACACTGGACTAGCGGGCTACACCGGGGAGCTGTTTTTT
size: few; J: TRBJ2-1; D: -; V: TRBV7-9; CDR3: CASSLATPLYNEQFF; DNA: TGTGCCAGCAGCTTAGCAACTCCTCTATACAATGAGCAGTTCTTC